One sample yielded the 19 T cell receptor beta chains listed below, sequenced in a study of cytomegalovirus exposure and HLA in healthy donors. Produced via immunoSEQ multiplex PCR; TCRdb's table is partial and in-frame only. The sample includes about 180,000 clones, 87% of them seen just once. Source material: PBMCs. All receptors come from a woman aged 25 to 45 in good health and CMV-seronegative.

The chain combines TRBV4-1 with TRBJ1-2; D not resolved. The V end lost 0 bases, the J end lost 3 bases, and 8 bases lay between the germline ends. There are 14 residues in the CDR3. Germline CDR1 and CDR2: MGHRA and YSYEKL. DNA for the CDR3: TGCGCCAGCAGCCAAGAGGCAGGATACTATGGCTACACCTTC. It is translated as CASSQEAGYYGYTF.

In this sample, this clone turned up once. This chain uses TRBV27 with TRBJ1-3; TRBD1 agrees at 8 bases. Per germline, CDR1 MNHEY and CDR2 SMNVEV (reference sequence). The CDR3 consists of 15 residues. The V segment lost 2 bases and the J segment 2 bases; nucleotides outside the gene matches: 2. This CDR3 is CASSLTGGTGNTIYF. CDR3 nucleotides: TGTGCCAGCAGTTTAACAGGGGGTACTGGAAACACCATATATTTT.

This clone has only one observation. The chain recombines TRBV10-1 with TRBJ2-1; D possibly corresponds to TRBD2 (7 bases). V was pared by 0 bases and J by 9 bases, with 18 bases between. Per germline, CDR1 WNHNN and CDR2 SYGVQD (reference sequence). CDR3 size: 16 residues. CDR3 DNA sequence: TGCGCCAGCAGTGAGTCCGGCGGGGGCCCTAAAGGTGAGCAGTTCTTC. Protein product: CASSESGGGPKGEQFF.

The chain has TRBV30 and TRBJ1-6, with 8 bases matching TRBD1. The germline V gene encodes CDR1 GTSNPN and CDR2 SVGIG (reference sequence). This CDR3 is built from 16 residues. Germline trimming cut 0 bases from V and 8 bases from J; bases unmatched to any gene: 9. The CDR3 sequence is CAWSVPRGHLYSPLHF. The CDR3 nucleotides read TGTGCCTGGAGTGTTCCCAGGGGGCATTTGTATTCACCCCTCCACTTT.

This clone was recorded once. The chain links TRBV6-4 to TRBJ2-7, with TRBD2 matching over 8 bases. The V segment lost 5 bases and the J segment 6 bases; nucleotides outside the gene matches: 6. This CDR3 is 13 amino acids long. Germline V lookup: CDR1 MRHNA, CDR2 SNTAGT. CDR3 nucleotide sequence: TGTGCCAGCAGTCCCCAGGCGGGGGGCGAGCAGTACTTC. Translating it yields CASSPQAGGEQYF.

This clone came up a few times. The V call is TRBV5-1, the J call TRBJ1-6; TRBD1 is a possible D gene (6 bases). The CDR3 extends over 14 amino acids. Germline assignment: CDR1 SGHRS and CDR2 YFSETQ. V was trimmed by 7 bases and J by 5 bases, leaving 13 bases between them. The CDR3, as DNA: TGCGCCAGCGCAGTGCCAGGGGATAATTCACCCCTCCACTTT. As protein: CASAVPGDNSPLHF. Drawing the rest from reference TRBV5-1 and TRBJ1-6, the complete variable domain is KAGVTQTPRYLIKTRGQQVTLSCSPISGHRSVSWYQQTPGQGLQFLFEYFSETQRNKGNFPGRFSGRQFSNSRSEMNVSTLELGDSALYLCASAVPGDNSPLHFGNGTRLTVT.

The chain is built from TRBV5-4 and TRBJ2-7; 9 bases match TRBD2. The CDR3 has 16 residues. Unmatched junction bases numbered 8, after V lost 0 bases and J lost 4 bases. Germline values: CDR1 SGHNT, CDR2 YYREEE (reference sequence). CDR3 in amino acids: CASSLASGGPNYEQYF. The CDR3 coding sequence is TGTGCCAGCAGCTTGGCAAGCGGGGGGCCTAATTACGAGCAGTACTTC.

This chain links TRBV7-8 with TRBJ1-1; tentatively, D is TRBD1 (5 bases). V dropped 5 bases and J dropped 8 bases, with 24 bases sitting between them. Germline-derived CDR1 and CDR2 are SGHVS and FQNEAQ. The CDR3 runs to 16 residues. As DNA, the CDR3 is TGTGCCAGCAGCCTTGGTCGGTTTGGGGGGTCAAAGGAAGCTTTCTTT. Protein product: CASSLGRFGGSKEAFF.

This clone was seen only once. This chain uses TRBV29-1 with TRBJ2-5, with D maybe TRBD1 (5 bases). V was shortened by 4 bases and J by 1 base, with 13 bases between the two germline ends. CDR3 length: 14 residues. Germline V gene data show CDR1 as SQVTM and CDR2 as ANQGSEA. The CDR3 here is CSVVGSDSQETQYF. DNA for the CDR3: TGCAGCGTTGTCGGGTCCGACAGCCAAGAGACCCAGTACTTC.

V gene TRBV2 combines with J gene TRBJ1-2; 7 bases are shared with TRBD1. The CDR3 is 15 amino acids. CDR1 and CDR2 from the germline V gene are SNHLY and FYNNEI. With V trimmed by 3 bases and J by 1 base, 5 bases remained unmatched. The CDR3 DNA sequence: TGTGCCAGCAGTGATTTCGGGACAGTTAACTATGGCTACACCTTC. It yields the protein CASSDFGTVNYGYTF.

The sample holds a few counts of this clone. The chain joins TRBV9 to TRBJ1-2; 8 bases are a match to TRBD1. The J segment lost 10 bases and the V segment lost 4 bases, leaving 12 bases of the junction unmatched. The CDR3 totals 14 residues. Germline-derived CDR1 and CDR2 are SGDLS and YYNGEE. Here the CDR3 DNA reads TGTGCCAGCAGCCCACCGGACAGGGCGTTTAACTACACCTTC. Protein sequence: CASSPPDRAFNYTF. Complete variable domain (other parts from reference TRBV9 and TRBJ1-2): DSGVTQTPKHLITATGQRVTLRCSPRSGDLSVYWYQQSLDQGLQFLIQYYNGEERAKGNILERFSAQQFPDLHSELNLSSLELGDSALYFCASSPPDRAFNYTFGSGTRLTVV.

The chain is built from TRBV10-3 and TRBJ2-3, with D possibly TRBD2 on 5 matching bases. CDR3 length equals 16 residues. Trimming removed 2 bases at V and 4 bases at J, with 16 bases between. Germline V gene data show CDR1 as ENHRY and CDR2 as SYGVKD. The CDR3 loop is CAISEPGILRADTQYF. The CDR3, as DNA: TGTGCCATCAGTGAGCCCGGGATCCTACGGGCAGATACGCAGTATTTT.

The J gene is TRBJ2-5, the V gene TRBV7-8; a weak D match, TRBD2 (7 bases). The CDR3 totals 14 residues. Germline CDR1 SGHVS, CDR2 FQNEAQ. V lost 4 bases to trimming and J lost 2 bases, with 11 bases between them. The CDR3 DNA is TGTGCCAGCAGCTCAGGGGACTATCAAGAGACCCAGTACTTC. Translated: CASSSGDYQETQYF.

This chain links TRBV5-1 with TRBJ1-1; TRBD1 is a possible D gene (6 bases). The CDR3 has 14 amino acids. Trimming removed 1 base from V and 6 bases from J, with 13 bases in between. The V gene's germline CDR1 is SGHRS and CDR2 YFSETQ. The chain's CDR3 is CASSLSRGSPEAFF. The CDR3, as DNA: TGCGCCAGCAGCTTGTCAAGGGGGTCCCCTGAAGCTTTCTTT.

The chain is built from TRBV9 and TRBJ2-7, with D possibly matching TRBD2 (7 bases). The CDR3 loop spans 16 amino acids. The germline V gene has CDR1 SGDLS and CDR2 YYNGEE. V was cut by 2 bases and J by 2 bases, with 17 bases left in between. This CDR3 reads CASSVGASGATYEQYF. In DNA, the CDR3 is TGTGCCAGCAGCGTGGGGGCCAGCGGGGCCACCTACGAGCAGTACTTC.

The chain recombines TRBV5-6 with TRBJ1-6, with 7 bases fitting TRBD1. The germline gives CDR1 SGHDT, CDR2 YYEEEE. The CDR3 extends over 16 amino acids. The ends lost 0 bases at V and 5 bases at J; junction bases unmatched: 5. CDR3: CASSLAPGGHNSPLHF. The CDR3, as DNA: TGTGCCAGCAGCTTGGCCCCAGGGGGTCATAATTCACCCCTCCACTTT.

This chain connects TRBV21-1 to TRBJ2-7; the table's D call TRBD2 went unverified against the DNA. TRBV21-1 is deemed a pseudogene. This CDR3 is 14 amino acids long. CDR3 in amino acids: CASSNLAGENEQYF. The CDR3 DNA sequence: TGTGCCAGCAGCAACCTAGCGGGGGAGAACGAGCAGTACTTC.

The rearrangement joins TRBV5-1 to TRBJ1-2; D ambiguous. The V end was cut by 0 bases, the J end by 8 bases, with 8 bases between. Looked up from germline, CDR1 is SGHRS and CDR2 is YFSETQ. CDR3 length equals 12 residues. CDR3 amino acids: CASSLGGGGYTF. The DNA of the CDR3 is TGCGCCAGCAGCTTGGGAGGCGGCGGCTACACCTTC.

The CDR3 region is CATSRESRGILPTDYGYTF. In DNA, the CDR3 is TGTGCCACCAGCAGAGAAAGTAGGGGTATTCTCCCTACTGACTATGGCTACACCTTC. The rearrangement links TRBV15 to TRBJ1-2, with a weak D call TRBD1 (5 bases). V lost 0 bases, J lost 3 bases, and 23 bases lay in between. The CDR3 sequence is 19 residues long. Germline loops: CDR1 LNHNV, CDR2 YYDKDF (reference sequence).